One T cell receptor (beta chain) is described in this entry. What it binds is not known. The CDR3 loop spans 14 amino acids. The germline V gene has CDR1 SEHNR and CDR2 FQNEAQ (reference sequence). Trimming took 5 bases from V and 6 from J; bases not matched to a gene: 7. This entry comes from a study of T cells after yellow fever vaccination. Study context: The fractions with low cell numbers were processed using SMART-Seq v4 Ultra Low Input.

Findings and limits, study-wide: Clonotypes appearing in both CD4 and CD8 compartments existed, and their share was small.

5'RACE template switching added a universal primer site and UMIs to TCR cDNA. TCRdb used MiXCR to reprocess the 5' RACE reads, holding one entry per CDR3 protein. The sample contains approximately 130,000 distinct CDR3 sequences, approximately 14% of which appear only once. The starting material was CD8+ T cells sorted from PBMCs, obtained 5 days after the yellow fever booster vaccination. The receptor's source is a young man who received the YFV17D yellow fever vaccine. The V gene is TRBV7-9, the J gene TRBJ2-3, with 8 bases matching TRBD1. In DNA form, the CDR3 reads TGTGCCAGCAGCGAGGAGGACAGGGTCGATACGCAGTATTTT. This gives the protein CASSEEDRVDTQYF.